A selection of T cell receptor beta chains follows, all from one sample in a study of Ad26.COV2.S vaccination and SARS-CoV-2 variants. The assay was immunoSEQ multiplex PCR, and TCRdb's table has in-frame clones only and misses some. The table includes approximately 410,000 clones, roughly 90% detected once. The source material was peripheral blood, sampled in a trial of Ad26.COV2.S vaccine versus placebo. The receptor set was obtained from a person between 18 and 65 years old who received the Ad26.COV2.S COVID-19 vaccine or a placebo. The CDR3 runs from the conserved cysteine through the conserved F or W. The D gene is left open where the match is weak. Not every row has a clone size; where given, it reads once, few, many or a size class.

size	V	D	J	DNA	CDR3
many	TRBV7-9	-	TRBJ1-1	TGTGCCAGCAGCTTAGAGTACGCCTCCACTGAAGCTTTCTTT	CASSLEYASTEAFF
-	TRBV5-6	TRBD1	TRBJ2-7	TGTGCCAGCAGCGGGACAGTGGGCTACTACGAGCAGTACTTC	CASSGTVGYYEQYF
-	TRBV29-1	-	TRBJ1-5	TGCAGCGTCCGGGACAGCAATCAGCCCCAGCATTTT	CSVRDSNQPQHF
-	TRBV7-9	TRBD1	TRBJ2-7	TGTGCCAGCAGCCACAGGACAGGCCCCTACGAGCAGTACTTC	CASSHRTGPYEQYF
once	TRBV15	TRBD1	TRBJ2-5	TGTGCCACCAGCAGAGAAAGGACAGGGCAAGAGACCCAGTACTTC	CATSRERTGQETQYF
-	TRBV6-2/TRBV6-3	-	TRBJ2-1	TGTGCCAGCAGTTACTCTTTAGTTGGTGGGGGGATCTCCTACAATGAGCAGTTCTTC	CASSYSLVGGGISYNEQFF
-	TRBV7-2	TRBD2	TRBJ2-1	TGTGCCAGCAGCCTCCAGGGACTAGCAGGGTACAATGAGCAGTTCTTC	CASSLQGLAGYNEQFF
-	TRBV18	-	TRBJ1-1	TGTGCCAGCTCACCACCGGTTCAGGGGAAGAGAGCTGAAGCTTTCTTT	CASSPPVQGKRAEAFF
-	TRBV2	TRBD2	TRBJ2-3	TGTGCCAGCAGTGCCCAACCGGGACTAGCGGGCGCAGATACGCAGTATTTT	CASSAQPGLAGADTQYF
many	TRBV7-8	-	TRBJ2-1	TGTGCCAGCCCTCCGGGTAGGGAAGCGGATGAGCAGTTCTTC	CASPPGREADEQFF
-	TRBV12-3/TRBV12-4	TRBD1	TRBJ1-2	TGTGCCAGCAGCCGACTAACAGGGGCTCGCTACACCTTC	CASSRLTGARYTF
-	TRBV19	-	TRBJ1-1	TGTGCCAGTAGTGGGGATACCGGGCCGAACACTGAAGCTTTCTTT	CASSGDTGPNTEAFF
-	TRBV29-1	-	TRBJ2-3	TGCAGCGTTGAAGGGCAGACCCGTAGCACAGATACGCAGTATTTT	CSVEGQTRSTDTQYF
-	TRBV20-1	-	TRBJ1-2	TGCAGTAGGAATGGCTACACCTTC	CSRNGYTF
-	TRBV2	-	TRBJ2-2	TGTGCCAGCAGTGGACAGGCGAACACCGGGGAGCTGTTTTTT	CASSGQANTGELFF
-	TRBV10-3	-	TRBJ1-2	TGTGCCATACGGACCGCCGATACTAACTATGGCTACACCTTC	CAIRTADTNYGYTF
-	TRBV5-1	-	TRBJ1-2	TGCGCCAGCAGCACGGGGGTCGGCTATGGCTACACCTTC	CASSTGVGYGYTF
-	TRBV4-1	-	TRBJ1-6	TGCGCCAGCAGCCAGGGCAGCCCTAATTCACCCCTCCACTTT	CASSQGSPNSPLHF
once	TRBV5-6	TRBD1	TRBJ1-3	TGTGCCAGCAGCTTCGGGACAGCTGGAAACACCATATATTTT	CASSFGTAGNTIYF
-	TRBV5-6	TRBD1	TRBJ1-3	TGTGCCAGCAGCCTCAGGGGACAGGGAAGTTACGGAAACACCATATATTTT	CASSLRGQGSYGNTIYF
-	TRBV4-1	TRBD2	TRBJ2-1	TGCGCCAGCAGCCAAAAAGGACGGGGGGGCGCCTACAATGAGCAGTTCTTC	CASSQKGRGGAYNEQFF
-	TRBV11-2	-	TRBJ1-6	TGTGCCAGCAGCCGGGTCCTTTTTGAATCAGGGAATTTCGGTTCACCCCTCCACTTT	CASSRVLFESGNFGSPLHF
-	TRBV9	TRBD1	TRBJ2-5	TGTGCCAGCAGCGTTTGGGACAGGCAACAAGAGACCCAGTACTTC	CASSVWDRQQETQYF